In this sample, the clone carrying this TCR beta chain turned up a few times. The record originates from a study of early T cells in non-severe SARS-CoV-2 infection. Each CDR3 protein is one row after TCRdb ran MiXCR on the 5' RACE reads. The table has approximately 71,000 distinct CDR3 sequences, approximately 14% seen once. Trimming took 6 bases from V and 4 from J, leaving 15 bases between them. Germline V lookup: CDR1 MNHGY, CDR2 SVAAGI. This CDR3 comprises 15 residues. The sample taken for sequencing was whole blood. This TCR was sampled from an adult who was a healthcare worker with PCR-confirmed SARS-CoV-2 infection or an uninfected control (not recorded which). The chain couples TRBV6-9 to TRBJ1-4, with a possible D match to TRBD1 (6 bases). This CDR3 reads CASRQRGPVNEKLFF. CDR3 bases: TGTGCCAGCAGACAACGGGGGCCAGTTAATGAAAAACTGTTTTTT.